The rows below give T cell receptor beta chains drawn from one sample of a study of T cell changes during pregnancy in multiple sclerosis. The method was immunoSEQ multiplex PCR; TCRdb's version includes in-frame clones alone and lacks a portion of them. The table shows about 60,000 clones, with roughly 90% occurring only once. Source: peripheral blood, taken before pregnancy. Receptors originate from a female donor with multiple sclerosis, enrolled in a pregnancy study. Both conserved end residues are part of each CDR3. D genes are given only for firm matches. Clone sizes are given selectively: once, few, many, or a class where the clone is expanded.

>TRBJ2-3|.|TRBD2|TRBV7-2
CASSPGGGGGDTQYF
TGTGCCAGCAGCCCGGGCGGGGGGGGAGGAGATACGCAGTATTTT
>TRBJ1-4|.|.|TRBV7-9
CASSFSANEKLFF
TGTGCCAGCAGCTTCAGCGCGAATGAAAAACTGTTTTTT
>TRBJ2-7|.|.|TRBV7-3
CASSPNGGLTYEQYF
TGTGCCAGCAGCCCGAACGGGGGACTGACCTACGAGCAGTACTTC
>TRBJ1-2|.|.|TRBV6-5
CASSLSSGPGGYTF
TGTGCCAGCAGTCTCTCTAGCGGGCCCGGTGGCTACACCTTC
>TRBJ1-3|.|.|TRBV27
CASSHVGGSGGNTIYF
TGTGCCAGCAGTCACGTCGGGGGGTCAGGCGGAAACACCATATATTTT
>TRBJ2-6|.|TRBD1|TRBV4-2
CASSQGDRGYSGANVLTF
TGTGCCAGCAGCCAAGGGGACAGGGGATACTCTGGGGCCAACGTCCTGACTTTC
>TRBJ2-3|.|.|TRBV4-2
CASSQEPTQMGHGTQYF
TGTGCCAGCAGCCAAGAACCTACACAAATGGGGCACGGTACGCAGTATTTT
>TRBJ1-5|.|TRBD1|TRBV6-5
CASSYGGGDQPQHF
TGTGCCAGCAGTTACGGAGGGGGCGATCAGCCCCAGCATTTT
>TRBJ2-2|.|.|TRBV5-6
CASSGVAGELFF
TGTGCCAGCAGCGGAGTGGCCGGGGAGCTGTTTTTT
>TRBJ1-1|.|.|TRBV19
CASTRQQMNTEAFF
TGTGCCAGTACCAGACAGCAGATGAACACTGAAGCTTTCTTT
>TRBJ2-5|.|.|TRBV5-4
CASSFLTDQYF
TGTGCCAGCAGCTTCCTGACAGACCAGTACTTC
>TRBJ1-2|.|TRBD1|TRBV18
CASSPPGQGGGYTF
TGTGCCAGCTCACCCCCGGGACAGGGTGGCGGCTACACCTTC
>TRBJ1-5|.|.|TRBV25-1
CASQTSDSPNQPQHF
TGTGCCAGCCAGACTTCAGACAGTCCCAATCAGCCCCAGCATTTT
>TRBJ1-5|.|.|TRBV21-1
CASSTQWPQHF
TGTGCCAGCAGCACCCAGTGGCCCCAGCATTTT
>TRBJ1-6|.|.|TRBV15
CATSREEGSSYNSPLHF
TGTGCCACCAGCAGAGAGGAGGGAAGCTCCTATAATTCACCCCTCCACTTT
>TRBJ2-3|.|TRBD2|TRBV5-5
CASSGGLAGPTDTQYF
TGTGCCAGCAGCGGGGGACTAGCGGGTCCCACAGATACGCAGTATTTT
>TRBJ2-1|once|.|TRBV29-1
CSVEDVGREHEQFF
TGCAGCGTTGAAGACGTCGGCAGGGAACATGAGCAGTTCTTC
>TRBJ1-2|.|.|TRBV2
CASSEAAGYGYTF
TGTGCCAGCAGTGAAGCCGCGGGCTATGGCTACACCTTC
>TRBJ2-2|.|.|TRBV5-8
CASSLDQGNTGELFF
TGTGCCAGCAGCTTGGACCAGGGAAACACCGGGGAGCTGTTTTTT
>TRBJ1-2|.|.|TRBV5-1
CASSRDTSYGYTF
TGCGCCAGCAGCAGGGACACCAGCTATGGCTACACCTTC
>TRBJ1-1|.|.|TRBV5-4
CASSSGVSTEAFF
TGTGCCAGCAGCTCAGGGGTAAGCACTGAAGCTTTCTTT
>TRBJ2-3|.|.|TRBV7-8
CASSPEAVSTDTQYF
TGTGCCAGCAGCCCAGAGGCGGTTAGCACAGATACGCAGTATTTT
>TRBJ2-5|.|.|TRBV9
CASSGVGAGETQYF
TGTGCCAGCAGCGGGGTGGGGGCGGGAGAGACCCAGTACTTC
>TRBJ2-1|.|.|TRBV19
CASSPPGLYNEQFF
TGTGCCAGTAGCCCCCCGGGATTATACAATGAGCAGTTCTTC
>TRBJ1-2|.|TRBD1|TRBV9
CASSVAPLTTGGIDYGYTF
TGTGCCAGCAGCGTCGCCCCCCTTACGACAGGGGGAATCGACTATGGCTACACCTTC
>TRBJ2-5|once|TRBD2|TRBV5-4
CASSLGGLAGEETQYF
TGTGCCAGCAGCTTGGGTGGACTAGCGGGGGAAGAGACCCAGTACTTC